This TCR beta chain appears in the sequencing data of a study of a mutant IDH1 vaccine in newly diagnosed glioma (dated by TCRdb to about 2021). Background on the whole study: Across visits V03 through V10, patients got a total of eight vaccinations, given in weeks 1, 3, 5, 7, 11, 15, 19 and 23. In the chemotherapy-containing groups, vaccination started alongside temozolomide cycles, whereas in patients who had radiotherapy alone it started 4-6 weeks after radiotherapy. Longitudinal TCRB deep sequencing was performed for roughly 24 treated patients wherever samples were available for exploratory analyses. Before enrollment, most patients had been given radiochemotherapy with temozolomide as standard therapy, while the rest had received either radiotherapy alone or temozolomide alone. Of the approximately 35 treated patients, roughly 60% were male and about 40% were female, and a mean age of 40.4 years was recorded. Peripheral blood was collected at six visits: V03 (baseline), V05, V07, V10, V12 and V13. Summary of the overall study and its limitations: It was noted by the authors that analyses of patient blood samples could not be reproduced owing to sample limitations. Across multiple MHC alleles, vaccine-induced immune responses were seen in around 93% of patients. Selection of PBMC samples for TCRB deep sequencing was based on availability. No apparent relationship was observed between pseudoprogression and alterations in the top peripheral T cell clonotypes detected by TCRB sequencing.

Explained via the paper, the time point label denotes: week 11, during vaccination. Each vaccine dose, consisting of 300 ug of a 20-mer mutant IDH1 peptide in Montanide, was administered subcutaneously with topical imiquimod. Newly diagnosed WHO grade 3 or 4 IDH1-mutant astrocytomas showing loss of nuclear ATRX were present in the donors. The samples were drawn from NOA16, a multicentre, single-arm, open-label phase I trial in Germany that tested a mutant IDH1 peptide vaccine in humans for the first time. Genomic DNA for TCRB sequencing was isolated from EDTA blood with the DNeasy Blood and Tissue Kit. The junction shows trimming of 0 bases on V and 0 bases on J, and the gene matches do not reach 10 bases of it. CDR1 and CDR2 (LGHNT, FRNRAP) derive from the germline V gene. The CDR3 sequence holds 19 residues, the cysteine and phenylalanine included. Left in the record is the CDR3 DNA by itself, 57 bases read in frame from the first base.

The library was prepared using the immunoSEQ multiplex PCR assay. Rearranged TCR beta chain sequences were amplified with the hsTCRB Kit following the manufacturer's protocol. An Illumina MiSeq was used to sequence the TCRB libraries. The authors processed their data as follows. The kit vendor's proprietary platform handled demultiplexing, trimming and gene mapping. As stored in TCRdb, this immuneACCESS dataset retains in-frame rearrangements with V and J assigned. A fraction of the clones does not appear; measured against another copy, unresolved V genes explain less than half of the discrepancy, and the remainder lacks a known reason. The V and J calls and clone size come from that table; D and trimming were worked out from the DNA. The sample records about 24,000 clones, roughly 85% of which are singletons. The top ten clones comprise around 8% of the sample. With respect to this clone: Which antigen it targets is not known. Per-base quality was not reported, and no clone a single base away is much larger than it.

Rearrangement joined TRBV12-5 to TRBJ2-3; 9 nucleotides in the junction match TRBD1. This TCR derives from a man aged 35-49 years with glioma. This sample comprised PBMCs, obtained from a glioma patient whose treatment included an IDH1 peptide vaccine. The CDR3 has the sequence CASGLVQGQGPSSTDTQYF. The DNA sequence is TGTGCTAGTGGTTTGGTACAGGGACAGGGTCCCTCTAGCACAGATACGCAGTATTTT.